Each of the 29 T cell receptor beta chains below was sequenced from the same sample in a study of blood T cell repertoires in COVID-19. Sequencing was performed with immunoSEQ multiplex PCR; in TCRdb, only in-frame clones are kept and a portion is missing. Found here are 150,000 or so clones, 81% of them singletons; the top ten hold roughly 11%. The source material was peripheral blood. All receptors derive from a man in his fifties or sixties with active or convalescent COVID-19.

In its sample, this clone was seen a few times. The J gene is TRBJ1-2, the V gene TRBV19; D is ambiguous. This CDR3 spans 15 amino acids. The germline V gene encodes CDR1 LNHDA and CDR2 SQIVND (reference sequence). Trimming pared 7 bases from V and 4 bases from J, leaving 19 bases between. This CDR3 is CASTEAGSYLYGYTF. CDR3 DNA sequence: TGTGCCAGTACGGAAGCGGGATCATACCTCTATGGCTACACCTTC.

V is TRBV15 and J is TRBJ2-1, with a possible D match to TRBD1 (5 bases). Trimming stripped 1 base from V and 14 bases from J, with 15 bases between. CDR1 LNHNV and CDR2 YYDKDF come from the germline V gene (reference sequence). This CDR3 is built from 13 residues. The chain's CDR3 is CATSRAPSPREFF. The CDR3 DNA is TGTGCCACCAGCAGAGCTCCGTCCCCCAGGGAGTTCTTC.

This clone was seen a handful of times. J is TRBJ1-2 and V is TRBV24-1, with TRBD1 identical over 8 bases. This CDR3 comprises 14 residues. J lost 2 bases, V lost 4 bases, and 2 bases had no gene match. The V gene's germline CDR1 is KGHDR and CDR2 SFDVKD. The CDR3 sequence: CATSEGDRNYGYTF. The DNA of the CDR3 is TGTGCCACCAGTGAGGGGGACAGGAACTATGGCTACACCTTC.

This chain links TRBV19 with TRBJ1-1; TRBD1 matches at 8 bases. The J segment lost 3 bases and the V segment lost 6 bases, leaving 6 bases of the junction unmatched. Germline CDR1 reads LNHDA; CDR2 reads SQIVND (reference sequence). This CDR3 has 14 amino acids. CDR3 sequence: CASSGQGDYTEAFF. The CDR3 nucleotides read TGTGCCAGTAGCGGACAGGGCGATTACACTGAAGCTTTCTTT. The full variable domain, rest sourced from reference TRBV19 and TRBJ1-1, is DGGITQSPKYLFRKEGQNVTLSCEQNLNHDAMYWYRQDPGQGLRLIYYSQIVNDFQKGDIAEGYSVSREKKESFPLTVTSAQKNPTAFYLCASSGQGDYTEAFFGQGTRLTVV.

V usage is TRBV5-1 and J usage is TRBJ2-5; D not certain. The CDR3 is made up of 15 amino acids. The germline V and J ends were trimmed by 2 bases and 1 base, with 12 bases remaining between them. Germline CDR1 is SGHRS and CDR2 is YFSETQ. The CDR3 DNA follows: TGCGCCAGCAGCTTCGTTGGTACTGTCCAAGAGACCCAGTACTTC. Amino acids: CASSFVGTVQETQYF. Full variable domain (remainder filled in from reference TRBV5-1 and TRBJ2-5): KAGVTQTPRYLIKTRGQQVTLSCSPISGHRSVSWYQQTPGQGLQFLFEYFSETQRNKGNFPGRFSGRQFSNSRSEMNVSTLELGDSALYLCASSFVGTVQETQYFGPGTRLLVL.

The chain carries TRBV5-8 and TRBJ1-6; 8 bases map to TRBD1. CDR3 length: 14 residues. Germline CDR1 is SGHTS and CDR2 is YDEGEE. The V segment lost 3 bases and the J segment 8 bases; nucleotides outside the gene matches: 4. CDR3 sequence: CASSSGQGYSPLHF. The CDR3, as DNA: TGTGCCAGCAGCTCAGGACAGGGTTATTCACCCCTCCACTTT.

The V call is TRBV6-1, the J call TRBJ1-2, with 10 bases fitting TRBD1. Unmatched junction bases numbered 8, after V lost 3 bases and J lost 4 bases. CDR1 and CDR2 from the germline V gene are MNHNS and SASEGT. This CDR3 is built from 16 residues. CDR3 coding DNA: TGTGCCAGCAGTGAGGGGACCGGGACAGGGGCCTATGGCTACACCTTC. Amino acid sequence: CASSEGTGTGAYGYTF.

The table lists this clone with a count of one. The rearrangement uses TRBV28 and TRBJ2-7; D is undetermined. The V gene lost 2 bases and the J gene lost 2 bases, with 10 bases spanning the gap. The CDR3 extends over 14 amino acids. Germline CDR1 MDHEN, CDR2 SYDVKM. The CDR3 nucleotides are TGTGCCAGCAGTTTAGCCACAGTGGCCTACGAGCAGTACTTC. It yields the protein CASSLATVAYEQYF.

This clone was counted only a few times. The chain recombines TRBV5-5 with TRBJ2-3; perhaps TRBD2 as D (6 bases). Deletions cut 3 bases from V and 5 bases from J, with 19 bases between. Germline V lookup: CDR1 SGHKS, CDR2 YYEKEE (reference sequence). The CDR3 runs 16 residues. This chain's CDR3 is CASSSTVFAGLDTQYF. The CDR3 DNA reads TGTGCCAGCAGCTCTACCGTTTTCGCGGGATTAGATACGCAGTATTTT.

This clone was observed a few times. The V gene is TRBV3-1 (or the pseudogene TRBV3-2), the J gene TRBJ1-3; TRBD1 is a possible D gene (5 bases). This CDR3 spans 14 amino acids. Trimming left V 2 bases short and J 7 bases short, with 12 bases between. Germline V gene sequence: CDR1 LGHDT, CDR2 YNNKEL (reference sequence). The CDR3 DNA is TGTGCCAGCAGCCAACAGGGTTATGGCAACACCATATATTTT. Its protein is CASSQQGYGNTIYF.

The chain joins TRBV5-4 to TRBJ2-5, with 10 bases aligning to TRBD1. V dropped 0 bases and J dropped 5; count of bases not matched to a gene: 4. This CDR3 comprises 15 residues. CDR1 and CDR2 (germline): SGHNT, YYREEE (reference sequence). Here the CDR3 DNA reads TGTGCCAGCAGCTTGGCCGAGGACAGGGGGGAGACCCAGTACTTC. This translates into CASSLAEDRGETQYF.

The V and J genes are TRBV5-4 and TRBJ1-2; 8 bases map to TRBD1. The CDR3 is 15 residues long. Germline assignment: CDR1 SGHNT and CDR2 YYREEE (reference sequence). J was trimmed by 7 bases and V by 4 bases; bases with no gene match: 12. CDR3 nucleotides: TGTGCCAGCAGCCCTACTCGGGACAGGAATAGTGGCTACACCTTC. This gives the protein CASSPTRDRNSGYTF.

In nucleotides, the CDR3 is TGTGCCAGTAAGGGCGGGACAGGGATGGTCGAGCAGTACTTC. It translates to CASKGGTGMVEQYF. This chain connects TRBV19 to TRBJ2-7; 9 nucleotides agree with TRBD1. From germline, CDR1 is LNHDA and CDR2 SQIVND (reference sequence). CDR3 length: 14 amino acids. V lost 7 bases to trimming and J lost 6 bases; unmatched junction nucleotides: 10.

This clone was seen once. The gene calls are TRBV7-9 and TRBJ2-1; 9 bases are a match to TRBD2. The length of the CDR3 is 15 residues. From germline, CDR1 is SEHNR and CDR2 FQNEAQ (reference sequence). Trimming removed 8 bases from V and 4 bases from J; junction bases left unmatched: 9. CDR3 in amino acids: CASGLQRGAYNEQFF. For the CDR3, the DNA is TGTGCCAGCGGACTCCAGCGGGGGGCTTACAATGAGCAGTTCTTC.

This clone was seen only once. This chain links TRBV6-5 with TRBJ2-2; 8 bases line up with TRBD2. After removal of 5 bases from V and 2 bases from J, the junction contained 4 bases not matched to a gene. The CDR3 loop spans 15 amino acids. Germline lookup yields CDR1 MNHEY and CDR2 SVGAGI. CDR3 sequence reads: CASSTGTRNTGELFF. DNA of the CDR3: TGTGCCAGCAGTACCGGGACTAGAAACACCGGGGAGCTGTTTTTT.

This clone showed up just once. J is TRBJ2-7 and V is TRBV9; D is unresolved. The V gene's germline CDR1 is SGDLS and CDR2 YYNGEE. The V end was cut by 0 bases, the J end by 0 bases, with 7 bases between. This CDR3 has 14 residues. The CDR3 spells CASSVGGSSYEQYF. CDR3 DNA: TGTGCCAGCAGCGTAGGCGGAAGCTCCTACGAGCAGTACTTC.

The V gene is TRBV9, the J gene TRBJ2-3; 8 nucleotides align to TRBD2. Germline CDR1 SGDLS, CDR2 YYNGEE. This CDR3 spans 17 amino acids. V dropped 0 bases and J dropped 1; count of bases not matched to a gene: 7. The CDR3 bases are TGTGCCAGCAGCGTAGGAACGGGAGGGGGGGGCACAGATACGCAGTATTTT. Translating gives CASSVGTGGGGTDTQYF. The complete variable domain, with remaining parts taken from reference TRBV9 and TRBJ2-3, reads DSGVTQTPKHLITATGQRVTLRCSPRSGDLSVYWYQQSLDQGLQFLIQYYNGEERAKGNILERFSAQQFPDLHSELNLSSLELGDSALYFCASSVGTGGGGTDTQYFGPGTRLTVL.

This chain joins TRBV27 and TRBJ2-1; 11 bases agree with TRBD2. The V segment lost 5 bases and the J segment 4 bases; nucleotides outside the gene matches: 7. Germline V gene lookup returns CDR1 MNHEY and CDR2 SMNVEV (reference sequence). The CDR3 is 16 residues long. The CDR3 region has the DNA TGTGCCAGCAGTCCCCTGGGACTAGCGGAGTACAATGAGCAGTTCTTC. Protein: CASSPLGLAEYNEQFF.

The gene calls are TRBV28 and TRBJ2-1, with 8 bases fitting TRBD2. CDR3 length: 15 amino acids. The germline CDR1 and CDR2 sequences are MDHEN and SYDVKM. Trimming cost V 5 bases and J 4 bases; bases outside gene matches: 7. For the CDR3, the DNA is TGTGCCAGCAGTCCCCTAGCGGGCGCTTACAATGAGCAGTTCTTC. It yields the protein CASSPLAGAYNEQFF.

This chain links TRBV18 with TRBJ2-7, with D perhaps TRBD1 (5 bases). This CDR3 is 13 amino acids long. V lost 2 bases to trimming and J lost 5 bases, with 10 bases between them. Looked up from germline, CDR1 is KGHSH and CDR2 is LQKENI. CDR3 in DNA: TGTGCCAGCTCACCAGTCGCAGGGCACGAGCAGTACTTC. This encodes CASSPVAGHEQYF.

This sequence joins TRBV18 and TRBJ1-2; TRBD1 matches at 8 bases. The CDR3 has 15 residues. Trimming removed 2 bases from V and 4 bases from J; junction bases left unmatched: 6. CDR1 and CDR2 from the germline V gene are KGHSH and LQKENI. The CDR3 reads CASSPSQGAVYGYTF. CDR3 bases: TGTGCCAGCTCACCATCCCAGGGGGCCGTCTATGGCTACACCTTC.

The rearrangement joins TRBV5-1 to TRBJ2-1; 9 bases agree with TRBD1. Germline assignment: CDR1 SGHRS and CDR2 YFSETQ. The CDR3 length is 15 residues. Trimming removed 5 bases from V and 3 bases from J; junction bases left unmatched: 6. In DNA, the CDR3 is TGCGCCAGCAGGACACAGGGGGCAAACTACAATGAGCAGTTCTTC. It translates to CASRTQGANYNEQFF.

The sample holds a few counts of this clone. The rearrangement uses TRBV10-3 and TRBJ2-7; maybe TRBD1 (5 bases). The CDR3 spans 12 residues. The germline gives CDR1 ENHRY, CDR2 SYGVKD. V was shortened by 3 bases and J by 7 bases, with 10 bases between the two germline ends. The CDR3 region is CAISDPNREQYF. The CDR3 DNA reads as TGTGCCATCAGTGACCCAAACAGGGAGCAGTACTTC.

The chain is built from TRBV19 and TRBJ1-1; TRBD1 matches 8 bases. In germline, CDR1 is LNHDA, CDR2 SQIVND (reference sequence). Losses at the gene ends were 4 bases for V and 4 bases for J; bases not matched to a gene: 11. The CDR3 has 16 amino acids. In nucleotides, the CDR3 is TGTGCCAGTAGTAAAGCCCCAGGGGGCTTATTCACTGAAGCTTTCTTT. Its translation is CASSKAPGGLFTEAFF.

This chain connects TRBV2 to TRBJ2-1; possibly TRBD1 for D (7 bases). This CDR3 spans 15 amino acids. Trimming took 6 bases from V and 4 from J, leaving 16 bases between them. Looked up from germline, CDR1 is SNHLY and CDR2 is FYNNEI. CDR3 loop: CASSPDRAGYNEQFF. The CDR3 DNA reads TGTGCCAGCAGCCCCGACAGGGCGGGATACAATGAGCAGTTCTTC.

This clone was counted ten times or more. The chain has TRBV12-3 or TRBV12-4 and TRBJ1-6; tentatively, D is TRBD1 (6 bases). V was cut by 4 bases and J by 19 bases, with 17 bases left in between. The CDR3 is made up of 12 amino acids. CDR3 in DNA: TGTGCCAGCAGTTCCCTATTGGGGACAAAACACTTT. Amino acid sequence: CASSSLLGTKHF.

This chain joins TRBV6-5 and TRBJ2-7; D not resolved. The germline gives CDR1 MNHEY, CDR2 SVGAGI. There are 13 residues in the CDR3. Trimming shortened V by 2 bases and J by 3 bases, and 8 bases separated the two germline ends. The CDR3: CASSYGVSYEQYF. CDR3 sequence (DNA): TGTGCCAGCAGTTACGGTGTGAGCTACGAGCAGTACTTC.

The CDR3 coding sequence is TGTGCCAGCAAACAAAAGGGGACAACTAATGAAAAACTGTTTTTT. Translation gives CASKQKGTTNEKLFF. The V call is TRBV6-5, the J call TRBJ1-4, with D possibly being TRBD1 (5 bases). Germline CDR1 reads MNHEY; CDR2 reads SVGAGI. V was trimmed by 7 bases and J by 0 bases, leaving 12 bases between them. The CDR3 covers 15 residues.

This sequence joins TRBV6-1 and TRBJ2-3, with D hard to call. Trimming cost V 4 bases and J 1 base, with 18 bases left between them. This CDR3 spans 17 amino acids. The germline gives CDR1 MNHNS, CDR2 SASEGT. CDR3 in amino acids: CASSGPPSVPGTDTQYF. The DNA of the CDR3 is TGTGCCAGCAGTGGTCCCCCCAGCGTCCCTGGCACAGATACGCAGTATTTT.